This T cell receptor beta chain was documented in a study of radiotherapy plus CTLA-4 blockade in lung cancer. The count of this clone is one. It was focal radiation plus CTLA-4 blockade with ipilimumab that patients with chemo-refractory metastatic non-small-cell lung cancer received. TCRdb keeps only in-frame clones here, not all; method: immunoSEQ multiplex PCR. The repertoire holds roughly 93,000 clones, with around four fifths as singletons. The sample consisted of peripheral blood, taken from a patient treated with radiotherapy plus ipilimumab. The receptor comes from a human donor with non-small cell lung cancer who had a partial response to radiotherapy plus ipilimumab.

This CDR3 reads CATSRGGTDTQYF. The CDR3 coding sequence is TGTGCCACCAGCCGGGGGGGCACAGATACGCAGTATTTT. This chain links TRBV15 with TRBJ2-3; the match to TRBD2 covers 7 bases. J gave up 1 base and V 5 bases, and 0 bases lay outside the gene matches. CDR1 is LNHNV, CDR2 YYDKDF, per germline (reference sequence). This CDR3 has 13 residues.